Below, one T cell receptor (beta chain) is given with its context. Its specificity is not known. Per sample, around 92,000 TCR templates underwent assay. Sequencing used immunoSEQ multiplex PCR; TCRdb keeps in-frame clones, though not all of them. The sample includes 95,000 to 130,000 clones, roughly 94% of them seen just once. These data are taken from a study of siplizumab effects on memory and regulatory T cells. Overall study findings and caveats: The diversity of naive T cells seemed greater than that of memory cells, and their alloresponse contribution seemed major. Confirmation was lacking for the suppressive function of proliferating Tregs derived from siplizumab cultures. In siplizumab conditions, mappable alloreactive CD4+ clones averaged roughly 66% Treg-derived, against 26.9% in controls.

Trimming pared 0 bases from V and 0 bases from J, leaving 6 bases between. This CDR3 has 15 amino acids. Germline CDR1 is MNHEY and CDR2 is SVGAGI. The TCR sequence derives from a human donor in good health. This sequence joins TRBV6-5 and TRBJ1-3, with D hard to call. The material sequenced was non-Treg CD4+ T cells sorted from blood. The CDR3 loop is CASSYSATSGNTIYF. The CDR3 DNA sequence: TGTGCCAGCAGTTACTCGGCCACCTCTGGAAACACCATATATTTT.